A selection of T cell receptor beta chains follows, all from one sample in a study of molecular identifiers for immune sequencing clone quantification. TCRdb analysed the PCR reads with MiXCR anew, one entry per CDR3 protein. The sample has about 320,000 distinct CDR3 sequences, about a fifth seen once. The specimen was naive CD8+ T cells from blood, with Jurkat cell RNA spiked in. The receptors stem from a human donor in good health. Some libraries in this study had Jurkat cell RNA spiked in. Each CDR3 is given with its conserved first and last residue. The order of the fields is J gene, CDR3 length, clone size, V gene, CDR3 protein. Clone size is shown for a subset of rows, as once, few, many or a class of expanded clone.

j_gene: TRBJ2-1
len: 14
abundance: many
v_gene: TRBV12-3/TRBV12-4
CDR3aa: CASSFIAHPGEQFF

j_gene: TRBJ1-3
len: 14
abundance: many
v_gene: TRBV9
CDR3aa: CASSVAGSGNTIYF

j_gene: TRBJ2-1
len: 12
abundance: many
v_gene: TRBV30
CDR3aa: CAWNAVLNEQFF

j_gene: TRBJ2-7
len: 13
abundance: .
v_gene: TRBV13
CDR3aa: CASSLEGTDEQYF

j_gene: TRBJ1-6
len: 21
abundance: .
v_gene: TRBV4-3
CDR3aa: CASSQPVHQGGLPTYNSLLHF

j_gene: TRBJ2-3
len: 13
abundance: many
v_gene: TRBV24-1
CDR3aa: CATSDFIGDTQYF

j_gene: TRBJ1-3
len: 17
abundance: many
v_gene: TRBV12-3/TRBV12-4
CDR3aa: CASSLSRAKLSGNTIYF

j_gene: TRBJ1-2
len: 13
abundance: many
v_gene: TRBV29-1
CDR3aa: CSVLDRGNYGYTF

j_gene: TRBJ2-5
len: 15
abundance: few
v_gene: TRBV6-5
CDR3aa: CASSQRGPEWETQYF

j_gene: TRBJ1-1
len: 18
abundance: many
v_gene: TRBV4-3
CDR3aa: CASSPAGGPTMVNTEAFF